The 31 T cell receptor beta chains listed next were all sequenced from one sample in a study of shared clonotypes between healthy human individuals. TCRdb's copy holds only in-frame clones and misses some; the assay was immunoSEQ multiplex PCR. The sample lists about 490,000 clones, 65% to 80% occurring once. The sequenced sample consisted of PBMCs. These receptors were taken from a woman aged 40 to 49 in good health. Some clones in this sample may be carry-over from other donors' samples.

The chain uses TRBV25-1 and TRBJ2-1; 12 bases are shared with TRBD2. Looked up from germline, CDR1 is MGHDK and CDR2 is SYGVNS. V lost 2 bases, J lost 12 bases, and 5 bases stayed unmatched. The CDR3 spans 14 residues. This CDR3 is CASSEELAGGVQFF. CDR3 DNA: TGTGCCAGCAGTGAAGAACTAGCGGGAGGCGTGCAGTTCTTC.

The V gene is TRBV7-9, the J gene TRBJ1-1, with 7 bases matching TRBD1. With 2 bases clipped from V and 6 bases from J, the junction kept 6 bases outside the gene matches. There are 14 residues in the CDR3. CDR1 is SEHNR, CDR2 FQNEAQ, per germline (reference sequence). CDR3 bases: TGTGCCAGCAGCTTATTGGCAGGGGGGGCTGAAGCTTTCTTT. Its protein product is CASSLLAGGAEAFF.

V and J are TRBV5-5 and TRBJ2-1, with TRBD2 identical over 10 bases. The CDR3 contains 17 residues. CDR1 and CDR2 from the germline V gene are SGHKS and YYEKEE (reference sequence). With 5 bases clipped from V and 10 bases from J, the junction kept 18 bases outside the gene matches. The CDR3 is CASRRFGLAGDVKEQFF. CDR3 DNA sequence: TGTGCCAGCAGGCGGTTTGGTCTAGCGGGAGATGTAAAAGAGCAGTTCTTC.

The CDR3 loop reads CASSGILGAGYTF. For the CDR3, the DNA is TGTGCCAGCAGTGGAATTTTGGGGGCTGGCTACACCTTC. V gene TRBV2 combines with J gene TRBJ1-2; a possible D gene is TRBD1 (6 bases). The V end lost 4 bases, the J end lost 7 bases, and 13 bases lay between the germline ends. The CDR3 totals 13 residues. Germline V gene sequence: CDR1 SNHLY, CDR2 FYNNEI. Full variable domain (missing parts from reference TRBV2 and TRBJ1-2): EPEVTQTPSHQVTQMGQEVILRCVPISNHLYFYWYRQILGQKVEFLVSFYNNEISEKSEIFDDQFSVERPDGSNFTLKIRSTKLEDSAMYFCASSGILGAGYTFGSGTRLTVV.

The CDR3 protein is CATSRDPTDQETQYF. The CDR3 DNA is TGTGCCACCAGCAGAGACCCGACGGACCAAGAGACCCAGTACTTC. The chain combines TRBV15 with TRBJ2-5; no clear D gene. The CDR3 consists of 15 residues. Per germline, CDR1 LNHNV and CDR2 YYDKDF (reference sequence). V gave up 0 bases and J gave up 0 bases, with 8 bases separating them.

This clone was observed a handful of times. The chain links TRBV6-5 to TRBJ1-5, with D possibly TRBD1 on 6 matching bases. The CDR3 loop spans 15 amino acids. V was clipped by 5 bases and J by 10 bases, with 21 bases between them. Per the germline V gene, CDR1 is MNHEY and CDR2 is SVGAGI. The CDR3 spells CASSPGGRGPSPQHF. The CDR3, as DNA: TGTGCCAGCAGTCCCGGCGGCAGGGGTCCGTCTCCCCAGCATTTT.

J is TRBJ1-3 and V is TRBV2; TRBD1 agrees at 9 bases. The CDR3 is made up of 15 amino acids. Per the germline V gene, CDR1 is SNHLY and CDR2 is FYNNEI. The J segment lost 4 bases and the V segment lost 8 bases, leaving 9 bases of the junction unmatched. CDR3 protein: CASDLQGAGGNTIYF. CDR3 DNA sequence: TGTGCCAGCGACCTACAGGGGGCAGGGGGAAACACCATATATTTT.

This chain uses TRBV9 with TRBJ2-5; D is uncertain. The CDR3 is 15 residues long. Trimming pared 0 bases from V and 4 bases from J, leaving 13 bases between. Germline V gives CDR1 SGDLS, CDR2 YYNGEE. The CDR3 protein is CASSVVGQPVETQYF. In nucleotides, the CDR3 is TGTGCCAGCAGCGTAGTGGGTCAACCAGTAGAGACCCAGTACTTC.

The genes are TRBV30 and TRBJ1-4; 8 bases line up with TRBD1. V shed 5 bases, J shed 8 bases, and the junction held 10 bases outside the gene matches. This CDR3 spans 14 amino acids. Per germline, CDR1 GTSNPN and CDR2 SVGIG (reference sequence). The CDR3 DNA sequence: TGTGCCTGGGGGGGACAGGCCGGAGTCGAAAAACTGTTTTTT. This gives the protein CAWGGQAGVEKLFF.

This chain joins TRBV5-6 and TRBJ1-6; D is unclear. CDR3 length: 14 residues. Trimming took off 1 base at V and 7 bases at J, with 9 bases between the two ends. Germline assignment: CDR1 SGHDT and CDR2 YYEEEE. The CDR3 region is CASSLLSGNSPLHF. In nucleotides, the CDR3 is TGTGCCAGCAGCTTGTTGTCCGGGAATTCACCCCTCCACTTT.

This clone was seen only a few times. The chain links TRBV28 to TRBJ2-6, with D possibly being TRBD1 (6 bases). The CDR3 is made up of 19 amino acids. Trimming took 6 bases from V and 1 from J, leaving 22 bases between them. CDR1 and CDR2 from the germline V gene are MDHEN and SYDVKM. CDR3 DNA sequence: TGTGCCAGCAGCGCGCTCATCCAAGGGGGAATTTCTGGGGCCAACGTCCTGACTTTC. It encodes CASSALIQGGISGANVLTF.

V gene TRBV7-3 combines with J gene TRBJ2-1; 8 bases line up with TRBD2. V gave up 0 bases and J gave up 4 bases; unmatched junction bases: 8. The germline gives CDR1 SGHTA, CDR2 FQGTGA. The CDR3 loop spans 17 amino acids. The CDR3 region is CASSLTGGVSSYNEQFF. CDR3 in DNA: TGTGCCAGCAGCTTAACCGGGGGGGTGAGCTCGTACAATGAGCAGTTCTTC.

The J gene is TRBJ1-3, the V gene TRBV19, with TRBD1 matching over 8 bases. Germline V gene sequence: CDR1 LNHDA, CDR2 SQIVND (reference sequence). This CDR3 spans 14 amino acids. Trimming at V came to 6 bases and at J to 3 bases, leaving 4 bases not matched to a gene. CDR3 nucleotides: TGTGCCAGTAGCGCGACAGGGGTTGGAAACACCATATATTTT. Amino acid sequence: CASSATGVGNTIYF.

This sequence joins TRBV28 and TRBJ2-2; D may be TRBD1 (6 bases). V was cut by 5 bases and J by 4 bases, with 23 bases left in between. Germline V gene data show CDR1 as MDHEN and CDR2 as SYDVKM. The length of the CDR3 is 18 residues. CDR3 residues: CASSPHDRRPTTTGELFF. The CDR3 bases are TGTGCCAGCAGTCCCCACGACAGGCGACCAACGACCACCGGGGAGCTGTTTTTT.

V is TRBV7-2 and J is TRBJ2-1; a possible D gene is TRBD2 (8 bases). The CDR3 has 14 residues. Trimming stripped 3 bases from V and 10 bases from J, with 16 bases between. CDR1 and CDR2 (germline): SGHTA, FQGNSA. CDR3 residues: CASSFTGERGEQFF. The CDR3 DNA reads as TGTGCCAGCAGCTTTACAGGGGAGCGGGGGGAGCAGTTCTTC.

V and J are TRBV29-1 and TRBJ1-4, with D possibly being TRBD1 (6 bases). The germline gives CDR1 SQVTM, CDR2 ANQGSEA. Trimming shortened V by 6 bases and J by 5 bases, and 13 bases separated the two germline ends. The CDR3 extends over 13 amino acids. CDR3 protein: CSVWRGANEKLFF. In DNA, the CDR3 is TGCAGCGTCTGGAGGGGGGCGAATGAAAAACTGTTTTTT.

The chain has TRBV28 and TRBJ2-7; 11 bases fit TRBD2. The CDR3 loop spans 15 amino acids. Germline values: CDR1 MDHEN, CDR2 SYDVKM. J was trimmed by 6 bases and V by 5 bases; bases with no gene match: 9. CDR3 DNA sequence: TGTGCCAGCAGTCGGATAGCGGGAGGGCGGGGCGAGCAGTACTTC. Its translation is CASSRIAGGRGEQYF.

This chain links TRBV4-2 with TRBJ2-5; 13 bases agree with TRBD2. Trimming took 1 base from V and 4 from J; bases not matched to a gene: 15. This CDR3 comprises 20 residues. Germline lookup yields CDR1 LGHNA and CDR2 YNFKEQ. CDR3: CASSQVSVGLAGYFGETQYF. The CDR3 nucleotides read TGTGCCAGCAGCCAAGTTTCGGTGGGACTAGCGGGATATTTCGGAGAGACCCAGTACTTC.

This chain links TRBV27 with TRBJ2-5; a possible D gene is TRBD2 (5 bases). V lost 1 base, J lost 5 bases, and 17 bases lay in between. Germline V gene lookup returns CDR1 MNHEY and CDR2 SMNVEV (reference sequence). This CDR3 is 16 amino acids long. CDR3 sequence (DNA): TGTGCCAGCAGTTTATGGGCAGGCGGGCGGTTTGAGACCCAGTACTTC. This codes for CASSLWAGGRFETQYF.

The chain has TRBV2 and TRBJ2-5, with a weak D call TRBD1 (6 bases). Trimming removed 7 bases from V and 5 bases from J, with 14 bases in between. The CDR3 sequence is 13 residues long. Germline values: CDR1 SNHLY, CDR2 FYNNEI. CDR3: CASIDRSTETQYF. CDR3 coding DNA: TGTGCCAGCATTGACAGGTCGACGGAGACCCAGTACTTC.

This chain connects TRBV28 to TRBJ1-2, with TRBD1 as a possible D gene (6 bases). V was shortened by 6 bases and J by 3 bases, with 11 bases between the two germline ends. There are 13 residues in the CDR3. Germline V gene sequence: CDR1 MDHEN, CDR2 SYDVKM. CDR3 protein: CASRVTGDYGYTF. The CDR3 nucleotides are TGTGCCAGCAGGGTGACAGGCGACTATGGCTACACCTTC.

This clone was observed a handful of times. CDR3: CASSIRGDRIPYEQYF. CDR3 in DNA: TGTGCCAGCAGCATCAGGGGGGACAGGATCCCCTACGAGCAGTACTTC. The V call is TRBV11-3, the J call TRBJ2-7; the match to TRBD1 covers 8 bases. Germline V gives CDR1 SGHNT, CDR2 YENEEA. The CDR3 consists of 16 residues. The V and J ends lost 5 bases and 2 bases, in that order; junction bases with no gene match: 11.

The gene calls are TRBV18 and TRBJ2-3; D unresolved. CDR1 KGHSH and CDR2 LQKENI come from the germline V gene. The CDR3 loop spans 11 amino acids. With 1 base removed from V and 8 bases from J, the gap between germline ends came to 4 bases. CDR3 DNA: TGTGCCAGCTCACCACTGGGTACGCAGTATTTT. Protein sequence: CASSPLGTQYF.

The chain uses TRBV28 and TRBJ2-7, with D uncertain. The CDR3 covers 13 residues. The ends were cut back, 5 bases at V and 0 bases at J, with 8 bases in the middle. Germline V gene sequence: CDR1 MDHEN, CDR2 SYDVKM. CDR3 nucleotide sequence: TGTGCCAGCAGTCCCCCAGTCTCCTACGAGCAGTACTTC. Translation: CASSPPVSYEQYF.

In DNA form, the CDR3 reads TGTGCCATCAGTGGCCCCCGGGGGGCAAACTATGGCTACACCTTC. It encodes CAISGPRGANYGYTF. The chain combines TRBV10-3 with TRBJ1-2; a weak D match, TRBD1 (6 bases). CDR1 is ENHRY, CDR2 SYGVKD, per germline. The CDR3 consists of 15 residues. The V end was cut by 4 bases, the J end by 2 bases, with 14 bases between.

The J gene is TRBJ1-1, the V gene TRBV25-1; D unresolved. The CDR3 sequence is 13 residues long. Trimming shortened V by 7 bases and J by 6 bases, and 15 bases separated the two germline ends. From germline, CDR1 is MGHDK and CDR2 SYGVNS. CDR3 nucleotides: TGTGCCAGCACAATGACGTCTTTCTCTGAAGCTTTCTTT. It codes for CASTMTSFSEAFF.

CDR3 coding DNA: TGTGCCAGCAGTTGGGCCTCGGGGACTGAAGCTTTCTTT. Amino acids: CASSWASGTEAFF. V is TRBV5-4 and J is TRBJ1-1; unclear D gene. Trimming shortened V by 5 bases and J by 5 bases, and 13 bases separated the two germline ends. The CDR3 consists of 13 residues. From germline, CDR1 is SGHNT and CDR2 YYREEE (reference sequence).

The J gene is TRBJ1-5, the V gene TRBV7-9, with 7 bases identical to TRBD1. Unmatched junction bases numbered 6, after V lost 5 bases and J lost 2 bases. The CDR3 extends over 15 amino acids. CDR1 SEHNR and CDR2 FQNEAQ come from the germline V gene (reference sequence). The CDR3 coding sequence is TGTGCCAGCAGCCACCGGGACAGTCGCAATCAGCCCCAGCATTTT. This codes for CASSHRDSRNQPQHF. The whole variable domain, filled in from reference TRBV7-9 and TRBJ1-5, reads DTGVSQNPRHKITKRGQNVTFRCDPISEHNRLYWYRQTLGQGPEFLTYFQNEAQLEKSRLLSDRFSAERPKGSFSTLEIQRTEQGDSAMYLCASSHRDSRNQPQHFGDGTRLSIL.

This chain links TRBV7-2 with TRBJ2-1; D gene uncertain. This CDR3 has 15 residues. V lost 0 bases to trimming and J lost 4 bases, with 10 bases between them. Per the germline V gene, CDR1 is SGHTA and CDR2 is FQGNSA. The CDR3 nucleotides read TGTGCCAGCAGCTTAGCGCTGTCAGGTTACAATGAGCAGTTCTTC. Residues: CASSLALSGYNEQFF.

The table lists this clone with many counts. This rearrangement joins TRBV30 to TRBJ1-2, with a weak D call TRBD1 (6 bases). This CDR3 region has 15 residues. Trimming removed 2 bases from V and 2 bases from J, with 15 bases in between. The germline gives CDR1 GTSNPN, CDR2 SVGIG (reference sequence). The CDR3 DNA is TGTGCCTGGAGTCGCTTGCGGGACACCAACTATGGCTACACCTTC. It yields the protein CAWSRLRDTNYGYTF.

This clone has at least ten counts. V and J are TRBV6-4 and TRBJ2-1, with TRBD2 identical over 10 bases. The CDR3 spans 15 residues. V dropped 0 bases and J dropped 8; count of bases not matched to a gene: 4. Looked up from germline, CDR1 is MRHNA and CDR2 is SNTAGT. The CDR3 nucleotides are TGTGCCAGCAGTGACTCGAATCTAGCGGGAGATGAGCAGTTCTTC. This gives the protein CASSDSNLAGDEQFF.